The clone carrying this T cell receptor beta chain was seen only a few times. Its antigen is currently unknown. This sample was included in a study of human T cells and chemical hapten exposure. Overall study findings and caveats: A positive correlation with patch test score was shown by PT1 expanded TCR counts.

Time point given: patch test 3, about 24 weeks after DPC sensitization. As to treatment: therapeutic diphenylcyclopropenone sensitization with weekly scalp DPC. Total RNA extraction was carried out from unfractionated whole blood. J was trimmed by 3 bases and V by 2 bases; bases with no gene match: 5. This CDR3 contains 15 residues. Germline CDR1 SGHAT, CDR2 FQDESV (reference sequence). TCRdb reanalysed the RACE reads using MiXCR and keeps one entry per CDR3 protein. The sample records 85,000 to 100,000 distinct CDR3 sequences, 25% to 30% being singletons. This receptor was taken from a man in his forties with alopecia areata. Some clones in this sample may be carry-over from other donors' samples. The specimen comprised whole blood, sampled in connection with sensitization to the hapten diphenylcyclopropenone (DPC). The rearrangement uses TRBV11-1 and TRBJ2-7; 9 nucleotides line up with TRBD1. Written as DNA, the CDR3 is TGTGCCAGCAGCTTATCACCGACAGGGGGCTACGAGCAGTACTTC. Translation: CASSLSPTGGYEQYF.